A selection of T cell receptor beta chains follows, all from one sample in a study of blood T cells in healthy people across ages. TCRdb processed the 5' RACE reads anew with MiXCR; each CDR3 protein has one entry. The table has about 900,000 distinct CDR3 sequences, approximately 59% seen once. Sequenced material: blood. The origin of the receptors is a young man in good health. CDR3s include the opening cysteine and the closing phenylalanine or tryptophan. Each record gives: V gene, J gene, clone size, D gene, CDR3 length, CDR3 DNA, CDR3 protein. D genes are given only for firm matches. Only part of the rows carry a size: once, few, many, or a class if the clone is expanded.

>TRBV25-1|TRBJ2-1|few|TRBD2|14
TGTGCCAGCAGTGAAGCGGGGGGCCACAATGAGCAGTTCTTC
CASSEAGGHNEQFF
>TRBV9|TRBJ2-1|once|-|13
TGTGCCAGCAGCGTGTGGAGCCGTAATGAGCAGTTCTTC
CASSVWSRNEQFF
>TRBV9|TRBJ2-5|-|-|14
TGTGCCAGCAGCGCCGAGACAGGCGGGGAGACCCAGTACTTC
CASSAETGGETQYF
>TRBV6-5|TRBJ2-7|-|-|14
TGTGCCAGCAGTTACGGGATAGGCGTCCCCGAGCAGTACTTC
CASSYGIGVPEQYF
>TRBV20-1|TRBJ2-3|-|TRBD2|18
TGCAGTGCTCCCTACCTAGCGGGGCCATACCCTAGCACAGATACGCAGTATTTT
CSAPYLAGPYPSTDTQYF
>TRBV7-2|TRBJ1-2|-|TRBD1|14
TGTGCCAGCAGACCAAGACAGGGGCCCTATGGCTACACCTTC
CASRPRQGPYGYTF
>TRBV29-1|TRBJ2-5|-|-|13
TGCAGCGTGGTCTATCTACTCCAAGAGACCCAGTACTTC
CSVVYLLQETQYF
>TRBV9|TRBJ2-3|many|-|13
TGTGCCAGCAGTGTCCTAGGAACAGATACGCAGTATTTT
CASSVLGTDTQYF
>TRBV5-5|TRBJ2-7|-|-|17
TGTGCCAGCAGCTCGATGCGACTGACAGGACTTTCCTACGAGCAGTACTTC
CASSSMRLTGLSYEQYF
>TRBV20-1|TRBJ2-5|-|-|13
TGCAGTGCTAGACGAACAGGTACCCAGGAGCAGTACTTC
CSARRTGTQEQYF
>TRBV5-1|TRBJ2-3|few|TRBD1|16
TGCGCCAGCAGCTTGAGCAGGGGGCGAGGCACAGATACGCAGTATTTT
CASSLSRGRGTDTQYF
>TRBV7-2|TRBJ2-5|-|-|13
TGTGCCAGCAGCCCCGGGACAACGGAGACCCAGTACTTC
CASSPGTTETQYF
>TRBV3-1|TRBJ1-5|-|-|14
TGTGCCAGCAGCCAAGATACGACTTATCAGCCCCAGCATTTT
CASSQDTTYQPQHF
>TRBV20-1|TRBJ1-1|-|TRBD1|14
TGCAGTGCTAGAACACAGGGGGACCTGGGTGAAGCTTTCTTT
CSARTQGDLGEAFF
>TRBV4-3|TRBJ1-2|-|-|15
TGCGCCAGCAGCCAAGGGGCCTTAGCTAACTATGGCTACACCTTC
CASSQGALANYGYTF
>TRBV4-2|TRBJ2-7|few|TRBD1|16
TGTGCCAGCAGCCAAGAGTCGCGGGACAGGTCCGGCGAGCAGTACTTC
CASSQESRDRSGEQYF
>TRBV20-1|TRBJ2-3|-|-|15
TGCAGTGCTAGTTCTAGGGGCCCGGGGACAGATACGCAGTATTTT
CSASSRGPGTDTQYF
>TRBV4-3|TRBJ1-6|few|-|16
TGCGCCAGCAGCCAAGATCGATTGGACAGTAATTCACCCCTCCACTTT
CASSQDRLDSNSPLHF
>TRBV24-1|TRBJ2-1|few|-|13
TGTGCCACCAGGGAAACAGGCTACACTGAGCAGTTCTTC
CATRETGYTEQFF
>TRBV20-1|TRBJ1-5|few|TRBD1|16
TGCAGTGCTGGCACAGGGGGCCTATATAGCAATCAGCCCCAGCATTTT
CSAGTGGLYSNQPQHF
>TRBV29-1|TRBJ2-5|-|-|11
TGCAGCCTGAGAGCCGGGGAGACCCAGTACTTC
CSLRAGETQYF
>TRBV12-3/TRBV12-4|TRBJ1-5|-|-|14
TGTGCCAGCAGTTTAAGGTGGCAGAATCAGCCCCAGCATTTT
CASSLRWQNQPQHF